This T cell receptor beta chain was documented in a study of PD-1 blockade in classical Hodgkin lymphoma. Relapses following autologous stem cell transplantation were seen in all patients, with brentuximab vedotin exposure varying. The authors purified CD4+ T cells from thawed PBMCs by magnetic negative selection. Profiling relied on immunoSEQ multiplex PCR, and the TCRdb table lists in-frame clones only, not all of them. The sample carries fewer than 8,000 clones, around four fifths recorded once. The TCR sequence derives from a human donor with classical Hodgkin lymphoma. The sequencing used CD4+ T cells from blood, collected at baseline.

CDR3 nucleotide sequence: TGCGCCAGCAGCCAAGATGACCCGCGGGAGGTGTGGAATGAGCAGTTCTTC. Its translation: CASSQDDPREVWNEQFF. V is TRBV4-1 and J is TRBJ2-1, with TRBD2 identical over 8 bases. Germline CDR1 is MGHRA and CDR2 is YSYEKL. Trimming cost V 0 bases and J 7 bases; bases outside gene matches: 11. This CDR3 is 17 amino acids long.